Each of the 32 T cell receptor beta chains below was sequenced from the same sample in a study of regulatory dendritic cells for organ transplantation (dated 2017 in TCRdb). Sorted T cell subsets were CFSE-labeled and co-cultured for roughly five days with allogeneic regulatory or mature dendritic cells at a 1:10 DC:T ratio. For these receptors, no antigen is known. Library generation was performed with the immunoSEQ multiplex PCR assay. Here the immuneACCESS table is served through TCRdb, limited to in-frame sequences with V and J called. Missing clones are a known gap in these copies; in checked studies unresolved V genes cover under half, and the rest lacks a known reason. This sample holds around 8,000 clones; roughly 67% were observed only once. 3.5% to 4.5% of the sample comes from the top ten. Sequenced material: memory CD4+ T cells from blood cultured with dendritic cells. The sample's cell subset or site label, decoded: CD45RO+ memory T cells. The receptors derive from a human donor in good health.

This clone has only one observation. The chain couples TRBV6-5 to TRBJ1-1, with 9 bases that match TRBD1. After removal of 7 bases from V and 6 bases from J, the junction contained 9 bases not matched to a gene. The CDR3 has 14 amino acids. The germline gives CDR1 MNHEY, CDR2 SVGAGI. Here the CDR3 reads CASITGGAQSEAFF. The CDR3 region has the DNA TGTGCCAGCATCACAGGGGGCGCTCAGTCTGAAGCTTTCTTT.

V usage is TRBV11-1 and J usage is TRBJ2-1; a possible D gene is TRBD1 (5 bases). Germline V gene lookup returns CDR1 SGHAT and CDR2 FQDESV (reference sequence). Trimming removed 1 base at V and 4 bases at J, with 11 bases between. This CDR3 comprises 15 residues. CDR3 DNA sequence: TGTGCCAGCAGCTTAGAGGGGCAGAAGTACAATGAGCAGTTCTTC. It translates to CASSLEGQKYNEQFF.

This clone was seen more than once but under ten times. J is TRBJ1-2 and V is TRBV5-4; a possible D gene is TRBD1 (5 bases). V shed 1 base and J shed 6 bases, with 16 bases lying between them. Germline loops: CDR1 SGHNT, CDR2 YYREEE (reference sequence). This CDR3 is 15 amino acids long. The CDR3 here is CASSLRPPGGDGYTF. The CDR3 DNA reads as TGTGCCAGCAGCTTGCGCCCGCCTGGAGGGGATGGCTACACCTTC.

V gene TRBV7-2 combines with J gene TRBJ1-2; D unclear. Germline V CDR1 and CDR2: SGHTA, FQGNSA. Deletions cut 3 bases from V and 2 bases from J, with 13 bases between. The CDR3 covers 15 residues. The CDR3 DNA is TGTGCCAGCAGCTTGGTTGGGCCCTTAAACTATGGCTACACCTTC. It specifies CASSLVGPLNYGYTF.

The CDR3 nucleotides read TGTGCCAGCCGTTGGGCAGGGGAGTGGGAGCAGTACTTC. Amino acid sequence: CASRWAGEWEQYF. The chain combines TRBV6-5 with TRBJ2-7; D possibly corresponds to TRBD1 (6 bases). The length of the CDR3 is 13 residues. The germline V and J ends were trimmed by 8 bases and 7 bases, with 18 bases remaining between them. Germline CDR1 reads MNHEY; CDR2 reads SVGAGI.

In this sample, this clone turned up a few times. The gene calls are TRBV2 and TRBJ1-4; D is ambiguous. This CDR3 has 15 residues. CDR1 and CDR2 (germline): SNHLY, FYNNEI. Trimming removed 1 base from V and 5 bases from J, with 11 bases in between. CDR3 sequence: CASSEEEGWNEKLFF. DNA of the CDR3: TGTGCCAGCAGTGAAGAAGAGGGTTGGAATGAAAAACTGTTTTTT.

The chain carries TRBV10-2 and TRBJ2-3; TRBD2 matches 15 bases. From germline, CDR1 is WSHSY and CDR2 SAAADI. The length of the CDR3 is 16 residues. Trimming at V came to 5 bases and at J to 5 bases, leaving 5 bases not matched to a gene. CDR3 sequence: CASSRGLAGGLDTQYF. DNA for the CDR3: TGCGCCAGCAGTCGCGGACTAGCGGGGGGGCTAGATACGCAGTATTTT.

V usage is TRBV12-5 and J usage is TRBJ1-2, with D hard to call. Germline values: CDR1 LGHNT, CDR2 FRNRAP. The CDR3 is 17 residues long. V was trimmed by 0 bases and J by 1 base, leaving 15 bases between them. CDR3 residues: CASGLVWATTLNYGYTF. CDR3 nucleotide sequence: TGTGCTAGTGGTTTGGTATGGGCCACGACACTTAACTATGGCTACACCTTC.

This clone was seen a handful of times. The rearrangement links TRBV6-5 to TRBJ1-1; TRBD1 aligns across 7 bases. Per germline, CDR1 MNHEY and CDR2 SVGAGI. Trimming cost V 4 bases and J 4 bases; bases outside gene matches: 9. CDR3 length: 15 amino acids. Written as DNA, the CDR3 is TGTGCCAGCAGTTCCCTCAGGGGGGCGGGCACTGAAGCTTTCTTT. Translation: CASSSLRGAGTEAFF.

The CDR3 nucleotides are TGTGCCAGCAGGCAAGGGACAGTGGCCTACGAGCAGTACTTC. Its translation: CASRQGTVAYEQYF. This sequence joins TRBV27 and TRBJ2-7; 7 positions agree with TRBD1. Germline V gives CDR1 MNHEY, CDR2 SMNVEV (reference sequence). Losses at the gene ends were 6 bases for V and 2 bases for J; bases not matched to a gene: 7. The CDR3 sequence is 14 residues long.

The chain couples TRBV5-1 to TRBJ2-1, with 15 bases aligning to TRBD2. Germline V gives CDR1 SGHRS, CDR2 YFSETQ. V dropped 0 bases and J dropped 9; count of bases not matched to a gene: 7. CDR3 length: 17 amino acids. DNA of the CDR3: TGCGCCAGCAGCTTGGAATCCCCGGGACTAGCGGGGGGTGAGCAGTTCTTC. Its protein is CASSLESPGLAGGEQFF.

V and J are TRBV9 and TRBJ1-3; 7 bases fit TRBD1. Per the germline V gene, CDR1 is SGDLS and CDR2 is YYNGEE. V lost 2 bases and J lost 4; bases outside the gene matches: 6. CDR3 length: 15 amino acids. As DNA, the CDR3 is TGTGCCAGCAGCGTTGACGGGACAGAGGGAAACACCATATATTTT. Amino acids: CASSVDGTEGNTIYF.

The V call is TRBV5-6, the J call TRBJ2-7, with 12 bases lining up with TRBD1. After removal of 7 bases from V and 4 bases from J, the junction contained 9 bases not matched to a gene. This CDR3 contains 15 residues. Germline CDR1 reads SGHDT; CDR2 reads YYEEEE. In DNA form, the CDR3 reads TGTGCCAGCGAGAGAAGGGGACAGGGGGCGTACGAGCAGTACTTC. It yields the protein CASERRGQGAYEQYF.

The J gene is TRBJ2-5, the V gene TRBV5-1, with 7 bases aligning to TRBD2. The CDR3 has 14 residues. The germline V gene encodes CDR1 SGHRS and CDR2 YFSETQ. The J segment lost 5 bases and the V segment lost 6 bases, leaving 10 bases of the junction unmatched. Here the CDR3 reads CASTRSGEGETQYF. Written as DNA, the CDR3 is TGCGCCAGCACAAGGTCGGGGGAGGGTGAGACCCAGTACTTC.

In DNA form, the CDR3 reads TGTGCCAGCAGCCTATTGGACAGGCCCCACGAGCAGTACTTC. As protein: CASSLLDRPHEQYF. The chain uses TRBV13 and TRBJ2-7; 7 nucleotides align to TRBD1. This CDR3 has 14 amino acids. Germline V gene data show CDR1 as PRHDT and CDR2 as FYEKMQ (reference sequence). J gave up 5 bases and V 5 bases, and 9 bases lay outside the gene matches.

The chain links TRBV28 to TRBJ2-3; 8 positions agree with TRBD2. The CDR3 is made up of 14 amino acids. V gave up 5 bases and J gave up 2 bases; unmatched junction bases: 3. CDR1 MDHEN and CDR2 SYDVKM come from the germline V gene. The chain's CDR3 is CASSAAGDTDTQYF. The CDR3 DNA is TGTGCCAGCAGTGCAGCGGGAGACACAGATACGCAGTATTTT.

This rearrangement joins TRBV6-5 to TRBJ1-6, with TRBD1 identical over 11 bases. The germline CDR1 and CDR2 sequences are MNHEY and SVGAGI. V lost 10 bases to trimming and J lost 7 bases; unmatched junction nucleotides: 6. The CDR3 is made up of 14 amino acids. In DNA form, the CDR3 reads TGTGCCATCACCCGGGACAGGGGGAATTCACCCCTCCACTTT. Its protein product is CAITRDRGNSPLHF.

The chain recombines TRBV10-2 with TRBJ2-3, with D maybe TRBD2 (5 bases). The V end was cut by 8 bases, the J end by 1 base, with 7 bases between. The length of the CDR3 is 12 residues. Germline V CDR1 and CDR2: WSHSY, SAAADI. The CDR3 sequence: CASFSGTDTQYF. The CDR3 bases are TGCGCCAGCTTTAGCGGCACAGATACGCAGTATTTT.

The rearrangement joins TRBV5-1 to TRBJ1-3, with TRBD1 matching over 7 bases. The CDR3 spans 18 residues. Germline V lookup: CDR1 SGHRS, CDR2 YFSETQ. J was trimmed by 0 bases and V by 4 bases; bases with no gene match: 13. Written as DNA, the CDR3 is TGCGCCAGCAGCGCACTGGAAGGGACAGCATTCTCTGGAAACACCATATATTTT. Translation: CASSALEGTAFSGNTIYF.

This clone appeared a single time. The V and J genes are TRBV11-2 and TRBJ2-5; 14 bases align to TRBD2. With V trimmed by 5 bases and J by 4 bases, 6 bases remained unmatched. Looked up from germline, CDR1 is SGHAT and CDR2 is FQNNGV. The CDR3 spans 16 residues. The CDR3, as DNA: TGTGCCAGCAGCACTGGACTAGCGGGGGGAAGAGAGACCCAGTACTTC. Protein sequence: CASSTGLAGGRETQYF.

The genes are TRBV6-6 and TRBJ1-4; TRBD1 agrees at 9 bases. Looked up from germline, CDR1 is MNHNY and CDR2 is SVGAGI (reference sequence). The CDR3 spans 14 residues. V lost 6 bases, J lost 6 bases, and 5 bases stayed unmatched. The CDR3 protein is CASRTGQGDEKLFF. CDR3 sequence (DNA): TGTGCCAGCAGGACGGGACAGGGAGATGAAAAACTGTTTTTT.

The chain employs TRBV4-2 and TRBJ1-2, with a weak D call TRBD1 (6 bases). CDR3 length: 14 amino acids. V lost 5 bases and J 0 bases, leaving 10 bases between the germline ends. CDR1 and CDR2 from the germline V gene are LGHNA and YNFKEQ. This CDR3 reads CASSEGGANYGYTF. DNA of the CDR3: TGTGCCAGCAGCGAAGGGGGAGCTAACTATGGCTACACCTTC.

In its sample, this clone was seen a few times. This chain links TRBV7-2 with TRBJ2-5; TRBD1 agrees at 11 bases. V was pared by 8 bases and J by 1 base, with 3 bases of the junction left unmatched. The germline V gene encodes CDR1 SGHTA and CDR2 FQGNSA. The CDR3 contains 14 residues. The CDR3 coding sequence is TGTGCCAGCGGGACAGGGGGTGCCCAAGAGACCCAGTACTTC. Its translation: CASGTGGAQETQYF.

CDR3 in amino acids: CASSQELSGGPNFETQYF. CDR3 DNA: TGCGCCAGCAGCCAAGAGCTCAGCGGGGGCCCCAATTTTGAGACCCAGTACTTC. The chain uses TRBV4-1 and TRBJ2-5; the match to TRBD2 covers 8 bases. The CDR3 covers 18 residues. The junction had 14 bases not matched to a gene; V was cut back by 0 bases and J by 5 bases. Germline lookup yields CDR1 MGHRA and CDR2 YSYEKL.

This sequence joins TRBV27 and TRBJ1-1; possible D gene TRBD1, 5 bases. Trimming took off 5 bases at V and 0 bases at J, with 10 bases between the two ends. The CDR3 runs 14 residues. Germline CDR1 and CDR2: MNHEY and SMNVEV (reference sequence). CDR3 loop: CASSPGHLNTEAFF. DNA for the CDR3: TGTGCCAGCAGTCCCGGACACCTGAACACTGAAGCTTTCTTT.

The chain uses TRBV9 and TRBJ2-5; 7 bases map to TRBD1. CDR3 length equals 15 residues. Germline V gene lookup returns CDR1 SGDLS and CDR2 YYNGEE. Trimming took 2 bases from V and 4 from J; bases not matched to a gene: 8. The CDR3 here is CASSVGDRGVETQYF. In DNA, the CDR3 is TGTGCCAGCAGCGTTGGGGACAGAGGCGTAGAGACCCAGTACTTC.

The count of this clone is one. The CDR3 loop reads CASSLMGTGDEKLFF. In DNA, the CDR3 is TGCGCCAGCAGCTTAATGGGGACAGGGGATGAAAAACTGTTTTTT. The chain combines TRBV5-1 with TRBJ1-4; the match to TRBD1 covers 10 bases. Germline lookup yields CDR1 SGHRS and CDR2 YFSETQ. CDR3 size: 15 residues. V gave up 2 bases and J gave up 6 bases; unmatched junction bases: 4. The full variable domain, its missing parts supplied by reference TRBV5-1 and TRBJ1-4, is KAGVTQTPRYLIKTRGQQVTLSCSPISGHRSVSWYQQTPGQGLQFLFEYFSETQRNKGNFPGRFSGRQFSNSRSEMNVSTLELGDSALYLCASSLMGTGDEKLFFGSGTQLSVL.

V is TRBV5-6 and J is TRBJ2-7; TRBD2 is a possible D gene (7 bases). The CDR3 is 14 amino acids. Germline CDR1 reads SGHDT; CDR2 reads YYEEEE. Trimming removed 5 bases at V and 0 bases at J, with 12 bases between. The CDR3 sequence is CASRGGLPSYEQYF. CDR3 bases: TGTGCCAGCAGGGGGGGGCTGCCCTCCTACGAGCAGTACTTC.

This clone was observed a single time. This rearrangement joins TRBV9 to TRBJ1-3; D ambiguous. The CDR3 contains 15 residues. V was shortened by 1 base and J by 1 base, with 9 bases between the two germline ends. Germline CDR1 SGDLS, CDR2 YYNGEE. The CDR3 loop reads CASSVNRQSGNTIYF. The CDR3 bases are TGTGCCAGCAGCGTAAATCGCCAGTCTGGAAACACCATATATTTT.

This clone was recorded a few times. The V and J genes are TRBV10-3 and TRBJ1-5; tentatively, D is TRBD1 (5 bases). From germline, CDR1 is ENHRY and CDR2 SYGVKD. This CDR3 contains 13 residues. V was pared by 6 bases and J by 5 bases, with 11 bases between. CDR3 amino acids: CAISGQGDQPQHF. As DNA, the CDR3 is TGTGCCATCAGCGGACAAGGGGATCAGCCCCAGCATTTT.

V usage is TRBV5-3 and J usage is TRBJ1-2, with D maybe TRBD1 (6 bases). TRBV5-3 carries the ORF label, with uncertain function. CDR3 length equals 15 residues. Trimming stripped 8 bases from V and 5 bases from J, with 22 bases between. DNA of the CDR3: TGTGCCAGCAGCCCACAGGGTTGGGGAACATATGGCTACACCTTC. This translates into CASSPQGWGTYGYTF.

The V and J genes are TRBV7-8 and TRBJ1-1; 9 bases are a match to TRBD1. V was pared by 5 bases and J by 4 bases, with 8 bases of the junction left unmatched. CDR1 is SGHVS, CDR2 FQNEAQ, per germline. CDR3 length: 15 amino acids. The DNA of the CDR3 is TGTGCCAGCAGCCCCAGGACAGGGGAGACCACTGAAGCTTTCTTT. It is translated as CASSPRTGETTEAFF.